One sample yielded the 26 T cell receptor beta chains listed below, sequenced in a study of molecular identifiers for immune sequencing clone quantification. MiXCR, applied by TCRdb to the PCR reads, yields one record per CDR3 protein. The table records approximately 500,000 distinct CDR3 sequences, over 20% of them present only once. Sequencing was performed on naive CD8+ T cells from blood, with Jurkat cell RNA spiked in. Stated subset: FACS-sorted CD8+CD4-CCR7+CD45RA+ naive T cells. These receptors were obtained from a human donor in good health. Some libraries in this study had Jurkat cell RNA spiked in.

This clonotype showed up many times. The chain recombines TRBV28 with TRBJ2-3; D is ambiguous. Trimming stripped 6 bases from V and 6 bases from J, with 19 bases between. Germline CDR1 and CDR2: MDHEN and SYDVKM. This CDR3 region has 15 residues. CDR3 bases: TGTGCCAGCAGCCCTGCTAACCCAGGTTCCGATACGCAGTATTTT. It translates to CASSPANPGSDTQYF.

About this clonotype itself: It may be a read error: a sequence one base away is much more abundant. CDR3 sequence reads: CSVATSTDTQYF. In DNA form, the CDR3 reads TGCAGCGTGGCAACTAGCACAGATACGCAGTATTTT. The chain carries TRBV29-1 and TRBJ2-3; D unresolved. CDR1 and CDR2 from the germline V gene are SQVTM and ANQGSEA. The V and J ends lost 6 bases and 0 bases respectively, with 7 bases between them. There are 12 residues in the CDR3.

This sequence joins TRBV7-9 and TRBJ2-7; 12 nucleotides align to TRBD2. The ends lost 4 bases at V and 4 bases at J; junction bases unmatched: 8. Looked up from germline, CDR1 is SEHNR and CDR2 is FQNEAQ (reference sequence). The CDR3 covers 16 residues. CDR3 in amino acids: CASSSPLAGGPYEQYF. CDR3 bases: TGTGCCAGCAGCTCCCCTCTAGCGGGAGGGCCGTACGAGCAGTACTTC.

The rearrangement uses TRBV5-6 and TRBJ2-6, with unresolved D. Deletions cut 0 bases from V and 2 bases from J, with 12 bases between. The CDR3 spans 17 residues. Germline V gene lookup returns CDR1 SGHDT and CDR2 YYEEEE. CDR3 protein: CASSLVETATGANVLTF. CDR3 bases: TGTGCCAGCAGCTTGGTTGAAACCGCGACTGGGGCCAACGTCCTGACTTTC.

This clonotype was found a few times. This chain links TRBV5-1 with TRBJ2-5; D perhaps matches TRBD1 (6 bases). Germline values: CDR1 SGHRS, CDR2 YFSETQ. The CDR3 has 13 residues. Trimming cost V 0 bases and J 5 bases, with 8 bases left between them. The CDR3 loop reads CASSLATGETQYF. In DNA form, the CDR3 reads TGCGCCAGCAGCTTGGCCACAGGGGAGACCCAGTACTTC.

This clonotype has more than one count but fewer than ten. The CDR3 nucleotides read TGTGCCCTCACCGCTAGCGGTGAGGATGAGCAGTTCTTC. Encoded protein: CALTASGEDEQFF. The V gene is TRBV28, the J gene TRBJ2-1, with TRBD2 matching over 7 bases. The CDR3 has 13 amino acids. The J segment lost 8 bases and the V segment lost 11 bases, leaving 12 bases of the junction unmatched. Germline lookup yields CDR1 MDHEN and CDR2 SYDVKM.

This clonotype showed up many times. The rearrangement uses TRBV20-1 and TRBJ2-7, with 13 nucleotides matching TRBD2. Germline CDR1 DFQATT, CDR2 SNEGSKA (reference sequence). Germline trimming cut 6 bases from V and 7 bases from J; bases unmatched to any gene: 9. The CDR3 spans 14 residues. The chain's CDR3 is CSARTSGRADEQYF. In DNA form, the CDR3 reads TGCAGTGCCCGGACTAGCGGGAGAGCGGATGAGCAGTACTTC.

This clonotype showed up many times. The chain couples TRBV30 to TRBJ2-3, with a tentative D call TRBD2 (7 bases). The V gene lost 1 base and the J gene lost 0 bases, with 11 bases spanning the gap. This CDR3 has 15 residues. CDR1 and CDR2 (germline): GTSNPN, SVGIG (reference sequence). This CDR3 is CAWSEGGASTDTQYF. The CDR3 coding sequence is TGTGCCTGGAGTGAGGGGGGGGCTAGCACAGATACGCAGTATTTT.

This clonotype was counted ten times or more. The chain combines TRBV7-9 with TRBJ2-3, with TRBD1 matching 11 bases. CDR1 and CDR2 from the germline V gene are SEHNR and FQNEAQ (reference sequence). J lost 5 bases, V lost 4 bases, and 5 bases had no gene match. The CDR3 loop spans 15 amino acids. CDR3 amino acids: CASSSSGTGGDTQYF. CDR3 nucleotides: TGTGCCAGCAGCTCATCCGGGACAGGGGGAGATACGCAGTATTTT. The whole variable domain, filled in from reference TRBV7-9 and TRBJ2-3, reads DTGVSQNPRHKITKRGQNVTFRCDPISEHNRLYWYRQTLGQGPEFLTYFQNEAQLEKSRLLSDRFSAERPKGSFSTLEIQRTEQGDSAMYLCASSSSGTGGDTQYFGPGTRLTVL.

In its sample, this clonotype was seen many times. The chain uses TRBV4-2 and TRBJ2-7; D is undetermined. Germline CDR1 is LGHNA and CDR2 is YNFKEQ. V was shortened by 4 bases and J by 5 bases, with 9 bases between the two germline ends. The CDR3 covers 12 residues. The CDR3 DNA sequence: TGTGCCAGCAGCCCGGATGCACACGAGCAGTACTTC. It translates to CASSPDAHEQYF.

For this clonotype: One base away lies a much larger clone, so this may be a sequencing read error. The gene calls are TRBV4-1 and TRBJ2-1, with TRBD2 matching 11 bases. Germline V gene sequence: CDR1 MGHRA, CDR2 YSYEKL. The CDR3 loop spans 17 amino acids. The CDR3 loop reads CASSQSPVAGGYNEQSF. Here the CDR3 DNA reads TGCGCCAGCAGCCAATCTCCGGTAGCGGGGGGGTACAATGAGCAGTCCTTC.

This clonotype was recorded at least ten times. The J gene is TRBJ2-7, the V gene TRBV7-9, with 7 bases that match TRBD2. Germline V gives CDR1 SEHNR, CDR2 FQNEAQ (reference sequence). The CDR3 runs to 15 residues. The J segment lost 1 base and the V segment lost 1 base, leaving 4 bases of the junction unmatched. CDR3 loop: CASSLGGGGSYEQYF. In DNA, the CDR3 is TGTGCCAGCAGCTTAGGGGGCGGGGGATCCTACGAGCAGTACTTC.

This clonotype was counted many times. The chain has TRBV5-4 and TRBJ2-3; D is possibly TRBD2 (6 bases). V was cut by 4 bases and J by 1 base, with 10 bases left in between. CDR1 and CDR2 (germline): SGHNT, YYREEE (reference sequence). The CDR3 sequence is 14 residues long. The chain's CDR3 is CASSQWRGTDTQYF. The CDR3 nucleotides are TGTGCCAGCAGCCAGTGGAGGGGCACAGATACGCAGTATTTT.

About this clonotype itself: The junction shows a germline mismatch at one end, possibly a read error. CDR3: CASGLLGVGSNQPQHF. The CDR3 DNA sequence: TGTGCCAGCGGTTTGTTAGGGGTCGGCAGCAATCAGCCCCAGCATTTT. The chain carries TRBV12-3 or TRBV12-4 and TRBJ1-5; D possibly corresponds to TRBD1 (5 bases). The CDR3 contains 16 residues.

Points on this clonotype: One end of the junction varies from germline; a read error may be responsible. The chain recombines TRBV29-1 with TRBJ2-3, with TRBD1 as a possible D gene (6 bases). The CDR3 consists of 14 residues. The germline CDR1 and CDR2 sequences are SQVTM and ANQGSEA. This CDR3 reads CSVEEGTGHNTRYF. DNA of the CDR3: TGCAGCGTCGAAGAAGGAACAGGGCATAATACGCGGTATTTT.

This clonotype was observed at least ten times. The V call is TRBV10-3, the J call TRBJ2-3; D ambiguous. V was trimmed by 2 bases and J by 0 bases, leaving 9 bases between them. From germline, CDR1 is ENHRY and CDR2 SYGVKD. The CDR3 runs 15 residues. The CDR3: CAISEAGSSTDTQYF. In DNA form, the CDR3 reads TGTGCCATCAGTGAGGCCGGGTCTAGCACAGATACGCAGTATTTT.

This chain connects TRBV13 to TRBJ2-7; D is possibly TRBD1 or TRBD2 (6 bases each). The CDR3 contains 15 residues. V was pared by 5 bases and J by 4 bases, with 18 bases between. CDR1 and CDR2 from the germline V gene are PRHDT and FYEKMQ (reference sequence). CDR3 sequence reads: CASSLRDAGHYEQYF. The CDR3 region has the DNA TGTGCCAGCAGCCTCCGGGATGCGGGACATTACGAGCAGTACTTC. Drawing the rest from reference TRBV13 and TRBJ2-7, the complete variable domain is AAGVIQSPRHLIKEKRETATLKCYPIPRHDTVYWYQQGPGQDPQFLISFYEKMQSDKGSIPDRFSAQQFSDYHSELNMSSLELGDSALYFCASSLRDAGHYEQYFGPGTRLTVT.

As regards this clonotype: It may be a read error: a sequence one base away is much more abundant. This rearrangement joins TRBV4-3 to TRBJ2-5; D is unclear. The ends were cut back, 0 bases at V and 1 base at J, with 9 bases in the middle. The CDR3 runs to 15 residues. Germline V gives CDR1 LGHNA, CDR2 YSLEER. The CDR3 DNA sequence: TGCGCCAGCAGCCAAGATGGAACCTTCCAAGAGACCCAGTACTTC. Translating it yields CASSQDGTFQETQYF.

This clonotype was counted many times. This chain uses TRBV4-3 with TRBJ2-7; 9 positions match TRBD2. CDR1 is LGHNA and CDR2 is YSLEER in the germline V gene. J lost 4 bases, V lost 4 bases, and 5 bases had no gene match. This CDR3 has 14 amino acids. This CDR3 is CASSPGLARYEQYF. In DNA form, the CDR3 reads TGCGCCAGCAGCCCCGGACTAGCGAGGTACGAGCAGTACTTC.

The J gene is TRBJ1-6, the V gene TRBV27; 8 nucleotides agree with TRBD1. The germline V gene has CDR1 MNHEY and CDR2 SMNVEV (reference sequence). This CDR3 is 14 amino acids long. Trimming took 5 bases from V and 9 from J; bases not matched to a gene: 6. CDR3 in DNA: TGTGCCAGCAGTCCGACAGGGGCGAGTTCACCCCTCCACTTT. This codes for CASSPTGASSPLHF.

Many counts were recorded for this clonotype. The chain is built from TRBV7-2 and TRBJ1-2, with D perhaps TRBD1 (5 bases). This CDR3 is built from 15 residues. V was pared by 1 base and J by 3 bases, with 12 bases between. Per the germline V gene, CDR1 is SGHTA and CDR2 is FQGNSA. The CDR3 DNA reads as TGTGCCAGCAGCTTAGATGTCAGGGAGGACTATGGCTACACCTTC. This sequence encodes CASSLDVREDYGYTF.

This clonotype showed up many times. J is TRBJ1-5 and V is TRBV7-8, with TRBD1 as a possible D gene (5 bases). V lost 2 bases to trimming and J lost 0 bases, with 8 bases between them. Germline V gene lookup returns CDR1 SGHVS and CDR2 FQNEAQ. The CDR3 contains 15 residues. CDR3 amino acids: CASSLRGFSNQPQHF. The CDR3 DNA follows: TGTGCCAGCAGCTTAAGGGGCTTTAGCAATCAGCCCCAGCATTTT.

The chain couples TRBV7-2 to TRBJ2-7, with 9 bases fitting TRBD1. Germline trimming cut 5 bases from V and 0 bases from J; bases unmatched to any gene: 8. The germline V gene encodes CDR1 SGHTA and CDR2 FQGNSA. This CDR3 contains 16 residues. CDR3 sequence reads: CASSPIDRGNSYEQYF. As DNA, the CDR3 is TGTGCCAGCAGCCCCATAGACAGGGGGAACTCCTACGAGCAGTACTTC.

This clonotype was detected only a few times. V and J are TRBV21-1 and TRBJ1-1; the DNA was not compared with TRBD1, the D call given in the table. TRBV21-1 is labeled a pseudogene. This CDR3 is 15 amino acids long. CDR3 DNA: TGTGCCAGCAGCAAACACGGGATTATGAACACTGAAGCTTTCTTT. This translates into CASSKHGIMNTEAFF.

This clonotype was detected ten times or more. This chain connects TRBV14 to TRBJ1-1; 7 nucleotides line up with TRBD1. The CDR3 spans 15 residues. Looked up from germline, CDR1 is SGHDN and CDR2 is FVKESK. V gave up 4 bases and J gave up 0 bases; unmatched junction bases: 5. The DNA for the CDR3 is TGTGCCAGCAGCCGGAAGACAGGGATGAACACTGAAGCTTTCTTT. It encodes CASSRKTGMNTEAFF.

This clonotype was detected only a few times. This chain links TRBV19 with TRBJ2-1, with D possibly TRBD2 on 6 matching bases. The CDR3 loop spans 15 amino acids. V dropped 3 bases and J dropped 2 bases, with 11 bases sitting between them. From germline, CDR1 is LNHDA and CDR2 SQIVND (reference sequence). CDR3 protein: CASSMGGGAYNEQFF. The DNA for the CDR3 is TGTGCCAGTAGTATGGGGGGTGGGGCCTACAATGAGCAGTTCTTC. Filled out from reference TRBV19 and TRBJ2-1, the complete variable domain reads DGGITQSPKYLFRKEGQNVTLSCEQNLNHDAMYWYRQDPGQGLRLIYYSQIVNDFQKGDIAEGYSVSREKKESFPLTVTSAQKNPTAFYLCASSMGGGAYNEQFFGPGTRLTVL.